This T cell receptor (beta chain) was documented in a study of blood T cell repertoires in COVID-19. Background on the study: Researchers got acute and convalescent COVID-19 samples from the United States, Italy and Spain. From T cells, B-cell-depleted T cells, or PBMCs came the material, which was cDNA or gDNA.

Profiled with immunoSEQ multiplex PCR; TCRdb holds only in-frame clones, not every one. This table holds roughly 220,000 clones, under 90% found once. The CDR3 has 15 residues. CDR1 is SGHRS and CDR2 is YFSETQ in the germline V gene. J was trimmed by 10 bases and V by 6 bases; bases with no gene match: 14. This TCR was sampled from a man older than 75 with acute or convalescent COVID-19. This chain joins TRBV5-1 and TRBJ2-1, with TRBD2 matching over 9 bases. The sequenced material came from peripheral blood. Written as DNA, the CDR3 is TGCGCCAGCACCCGGATTAGCGGGAGTTCGAGGGAGCAGTTCTTC. Protein sequence: CASTRISGSSREQFF.